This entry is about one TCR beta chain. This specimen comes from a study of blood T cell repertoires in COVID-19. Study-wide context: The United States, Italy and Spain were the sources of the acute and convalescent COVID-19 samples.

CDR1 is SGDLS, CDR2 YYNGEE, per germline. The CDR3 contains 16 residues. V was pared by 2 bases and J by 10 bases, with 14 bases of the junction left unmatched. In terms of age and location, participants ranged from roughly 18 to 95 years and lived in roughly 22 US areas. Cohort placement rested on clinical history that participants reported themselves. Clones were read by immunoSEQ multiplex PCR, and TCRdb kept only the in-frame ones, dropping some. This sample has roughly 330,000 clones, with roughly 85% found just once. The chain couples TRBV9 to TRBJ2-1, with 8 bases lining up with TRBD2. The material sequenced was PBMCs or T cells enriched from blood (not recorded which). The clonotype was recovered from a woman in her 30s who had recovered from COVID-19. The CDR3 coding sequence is TGTGCCAGCAGCGTCGGGGGGGCTAGCGTGACTTGGGAGCAGTTCTTC. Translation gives CASSVGGASVTWEQFF. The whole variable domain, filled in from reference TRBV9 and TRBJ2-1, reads DSGVTQTPKHLITATGQRVTLRCSPRSGDLSVYWYQQSLDQGLQFLIQYYNGEERAKGNILERFSAQQFPDLHSELNLSSLELGDSALYFCASSVGGASVTWEQFFGPGTRLTVL.